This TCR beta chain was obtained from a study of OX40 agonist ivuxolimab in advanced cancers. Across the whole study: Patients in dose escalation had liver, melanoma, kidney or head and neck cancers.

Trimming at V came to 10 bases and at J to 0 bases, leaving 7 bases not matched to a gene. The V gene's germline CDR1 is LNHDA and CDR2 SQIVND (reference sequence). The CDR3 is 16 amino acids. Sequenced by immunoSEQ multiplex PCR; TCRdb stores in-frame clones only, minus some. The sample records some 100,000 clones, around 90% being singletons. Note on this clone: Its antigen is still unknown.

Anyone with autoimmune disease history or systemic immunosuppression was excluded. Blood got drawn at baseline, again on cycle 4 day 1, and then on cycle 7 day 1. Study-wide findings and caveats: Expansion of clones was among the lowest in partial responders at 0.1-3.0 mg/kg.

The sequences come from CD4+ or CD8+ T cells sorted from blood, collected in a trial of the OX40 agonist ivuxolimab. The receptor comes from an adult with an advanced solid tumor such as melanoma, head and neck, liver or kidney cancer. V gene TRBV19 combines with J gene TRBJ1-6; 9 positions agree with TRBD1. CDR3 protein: CATGQGDFSYNSPLHF. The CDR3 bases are TGTGCCACGGGACAGGGAGATTTCTCCTATAATTCACCCCTCCACTTT.